The T cell receptor (beta chain) under discussion was sequenced for a study of shared clonotypes between healthy human individuals. This was a deep-level run. In the sorted-subset replicate PCRs, about 200 ng DNA, around 32,000 T cell genomes, was used. Here immunoSEQ multiplex PCR was the method, and the copy in TCRdb shows in-frame clones only, minus some. The table has 2 million to 2.5 million clones, approximately 94% seen once. CD45RO negativity and positive selection for CCR7 defined naive CD8 cells, a population that excluded terminally differentiated effector memory CD45RA+ cells. The CDR3 runs to 16 residues. The germline CDR1 and CDR2 sequences are SNHLY and FYNNEI. J lost 1 base, V lost 0 bases, and 0 bases had no gene match.

This TCR was sampled from a man between 18 and 35 years old in good health. The chain has TRBV2 and TRBJ2-2; the match to TRBD1 covers 9 bases. The sample was naive CD8+ T cells sorted from blood. The CDR3 loop is CASSEAGQGNTGELFF. The CDR3 bases are TGTGCCAGCAGTGAAGCGGGACAGGGGAACACCGGGGAGCTGTTTTTT.